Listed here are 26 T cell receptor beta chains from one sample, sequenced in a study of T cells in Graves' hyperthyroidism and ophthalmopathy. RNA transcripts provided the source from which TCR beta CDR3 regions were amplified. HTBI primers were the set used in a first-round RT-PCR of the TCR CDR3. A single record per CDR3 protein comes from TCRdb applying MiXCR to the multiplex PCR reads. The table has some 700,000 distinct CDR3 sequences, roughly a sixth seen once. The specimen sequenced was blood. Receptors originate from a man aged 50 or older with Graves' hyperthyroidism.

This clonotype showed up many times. CDR3 loop: CASSPRVAGANTGELFF. The CDR3 DNA is TGTGCCAGCAGCCCGCGGGTAGCGGGAGCCAACACCGGGGAGCTGTTTTTT. This rearrangement joins TRBV7-9 to TRBJ2-2, with 9 bases lining up with TRBD2. V was pared by 5 bases and J by 2 bases, with 9 bases of the junction left unmatched. Germline values: CDR1 SEHNR, CDR2 FQNEAQ (reference sequence). The CDR3 runs 17 residues.

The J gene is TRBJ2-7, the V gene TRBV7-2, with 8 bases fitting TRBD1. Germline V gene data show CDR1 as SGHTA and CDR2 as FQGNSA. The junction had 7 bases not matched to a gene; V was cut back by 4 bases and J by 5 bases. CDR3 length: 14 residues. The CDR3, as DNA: TGTGCCAGCAGCTGGGGACAGGAGATTAACGAGCAGTACTTC. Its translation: CASSWGQEINEQYF. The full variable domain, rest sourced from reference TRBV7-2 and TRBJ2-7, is GAGVSQSPSNKVTEKGKDVELRCDPISGHTALYWYRQSLGQGLEFLIYFQGNSAPDKSGLPSDRFSAERTGGSVSTLTIQRTQQEDSAVYLCASSWGQEINEQYFGPGTRLTVT.

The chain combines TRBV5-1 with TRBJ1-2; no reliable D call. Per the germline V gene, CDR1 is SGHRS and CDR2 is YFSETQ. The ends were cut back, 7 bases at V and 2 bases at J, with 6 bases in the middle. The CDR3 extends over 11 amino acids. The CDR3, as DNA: TGCGCCAGCCAGGACAACTATGGCTACACCTTC. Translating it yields CASQDNYGYTF.

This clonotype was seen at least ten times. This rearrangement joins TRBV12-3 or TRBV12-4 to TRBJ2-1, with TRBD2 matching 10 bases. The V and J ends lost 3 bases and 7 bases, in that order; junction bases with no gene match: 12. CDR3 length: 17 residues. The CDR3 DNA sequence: TGTGCCAGCAGTTTTTCCAGCGGGAGGGCCTTTGGAAATGAGCAGTTCTTC. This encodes CASSFSSGRAFGNEQFF.

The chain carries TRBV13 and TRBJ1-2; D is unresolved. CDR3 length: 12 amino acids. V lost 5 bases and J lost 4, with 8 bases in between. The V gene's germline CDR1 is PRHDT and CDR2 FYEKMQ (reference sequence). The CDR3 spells CASSAATYGYTF. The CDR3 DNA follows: TGTGCCAGCAGCGCGGCAACCTATGGCTACACCTTC.

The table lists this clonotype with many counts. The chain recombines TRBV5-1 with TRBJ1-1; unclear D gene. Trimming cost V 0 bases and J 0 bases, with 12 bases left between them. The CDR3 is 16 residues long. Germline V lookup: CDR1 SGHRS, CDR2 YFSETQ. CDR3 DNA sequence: TGCGCCAGCAGCTTGGCCTCGGGGAACATGAACACTGAAGCTTTCTTT. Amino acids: CASSLASGNMNTEAFF.

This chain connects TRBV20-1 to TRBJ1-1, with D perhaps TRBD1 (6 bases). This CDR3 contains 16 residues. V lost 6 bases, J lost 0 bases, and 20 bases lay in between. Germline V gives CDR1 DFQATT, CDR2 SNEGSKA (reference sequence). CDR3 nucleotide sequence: TGCAGTGCGGGAGAGAGCAGGGGTTGGGTGAACACTGAAGCTTTCTTT. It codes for CSAGESRGWVNTEAFF.

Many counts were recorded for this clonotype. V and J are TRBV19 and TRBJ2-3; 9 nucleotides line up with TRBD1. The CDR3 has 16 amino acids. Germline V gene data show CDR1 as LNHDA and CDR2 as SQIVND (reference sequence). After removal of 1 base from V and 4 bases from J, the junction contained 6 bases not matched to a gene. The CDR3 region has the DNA TGTGCCAGTAGTATAGCTCCGGGACAGGGATCAGATACGCAGTATTTT. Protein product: CASSIAPGQGSDTQYF. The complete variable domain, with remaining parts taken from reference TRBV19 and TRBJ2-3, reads DGGITQSPKYLFRKEGQNVTLSCEQNLNHDAMYWYRQDPGQGLRLIYYSQIVNDFQKGDIAEGYSVSREKKESFPLTVTSAQKNPTAFYLCASSIAPGQGSDTQYFGPGTRLTVL.

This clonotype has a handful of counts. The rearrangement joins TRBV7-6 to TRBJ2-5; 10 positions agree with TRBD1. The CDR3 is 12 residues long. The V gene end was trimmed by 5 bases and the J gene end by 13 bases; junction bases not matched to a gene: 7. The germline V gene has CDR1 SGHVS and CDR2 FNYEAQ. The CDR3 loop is CASSHPGTGAYF. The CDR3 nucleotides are TGTGCCAGCAGCCACCCCGGGACAGGGGCGTACTTC.

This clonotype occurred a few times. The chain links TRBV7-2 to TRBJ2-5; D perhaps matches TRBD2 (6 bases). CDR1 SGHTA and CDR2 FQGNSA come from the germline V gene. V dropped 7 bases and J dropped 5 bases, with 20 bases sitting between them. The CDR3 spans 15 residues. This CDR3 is CASTLGLREGETQYF. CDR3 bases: TGTGCCAGCACCCTGGGACTGCGGGAAGGGGAGACCCAGTACTTC.

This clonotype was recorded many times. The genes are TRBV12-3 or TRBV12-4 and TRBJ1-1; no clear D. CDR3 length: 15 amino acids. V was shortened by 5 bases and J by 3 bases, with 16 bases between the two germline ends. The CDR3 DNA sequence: TGTGCCAGCAGTCCTAGAGTTATGCTCGACACTGAAGCTTTCTTT. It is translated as CASSPRVMLDTEAFF.

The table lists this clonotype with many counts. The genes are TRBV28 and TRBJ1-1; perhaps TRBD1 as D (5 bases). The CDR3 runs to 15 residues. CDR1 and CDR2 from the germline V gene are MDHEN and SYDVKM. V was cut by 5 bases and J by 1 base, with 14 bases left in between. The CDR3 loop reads CASSPFAQGNTEAFF. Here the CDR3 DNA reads TGTGCCAGCAGTCCGTTCGCGCAGGGGAACACTGAAGCTTTCTTT.

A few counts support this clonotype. The CDR3 here is CASSDTGSATGELFF. CDR3 in DNA: TGTGCCAGCAGTGATACAGGGTCGGCCACCGGGGAGCTGTTTTTT. This chain joins TRBV25-1 and TRBJ2-2; D is perhaps TRBD1 (6 bases). From germline, CDR1 is MGHDK and CDR2 SYGVNS. The CDR3 contains 15 residues. Trimming shortened V by 3 bases and J by 4 bases, and 12 bases separated the two germline ends. The full variable domain, completed using reference TRBV25-1 and TRBJ2-2, is EADIYQTPRYLVIGTGKKITLECSQTMGHDKMYWYQQDPGMELHLIHYSYGVNSTEKGDLSSESTVSRIRTEHFPLTLESARPSHTSQYLCASSDTGSATGELFFGEGSRLTVL.

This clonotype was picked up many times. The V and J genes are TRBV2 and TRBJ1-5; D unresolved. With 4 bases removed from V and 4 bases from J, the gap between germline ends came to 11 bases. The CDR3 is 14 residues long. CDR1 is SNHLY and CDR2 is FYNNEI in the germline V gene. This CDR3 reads CASSGGRQNQPQHF. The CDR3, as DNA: TGTGCCAGCAGTGGAGGGCGCCAAAATCAGCCCCAGCATTTT.

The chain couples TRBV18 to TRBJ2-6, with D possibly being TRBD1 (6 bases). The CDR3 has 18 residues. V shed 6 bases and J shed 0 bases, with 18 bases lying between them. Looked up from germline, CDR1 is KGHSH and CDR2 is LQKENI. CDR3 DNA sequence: TGTGCCAGCTCCCCCCTAGGGGGTTCATACTCTGGGGCCAACGTCCTGACTTTC. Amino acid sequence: CASSPLGGSYSGANVLTF. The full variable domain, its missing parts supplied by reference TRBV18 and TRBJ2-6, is NAGVMQNPRHLVRRRGQEARLRCSPMKGHSHVYWYRQLPEEGLKFMVYLQKENIIDESGMPKERFSAEFPKEGPSILRIQQVVRGDSAAYFCASSPLGGSYSGANVLTFGAGSRLTVL.

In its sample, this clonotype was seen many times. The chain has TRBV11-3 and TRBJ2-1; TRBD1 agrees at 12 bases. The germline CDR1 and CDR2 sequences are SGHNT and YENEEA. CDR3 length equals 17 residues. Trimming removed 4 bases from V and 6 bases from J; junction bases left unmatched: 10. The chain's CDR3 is CASSSRVGQGAGNEQFF. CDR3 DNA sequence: TGTGCCAGCAGCTCACGAGTGGGACAGGGGGCAGGCAATGAGCAGTTCTTC.

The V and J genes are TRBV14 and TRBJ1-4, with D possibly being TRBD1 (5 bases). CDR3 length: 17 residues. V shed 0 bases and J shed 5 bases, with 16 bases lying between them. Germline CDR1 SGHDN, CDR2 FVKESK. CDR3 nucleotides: TGTGCCAGCAGCCAAGACTGGTTCGCAGGGCCAAATGAAAAACTGTTTTTT. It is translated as CASSQDWFAGPNEKLFF. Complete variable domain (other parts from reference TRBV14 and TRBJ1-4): EAGVTQFPSHSVIEKGQTVTLRCDPISGHDNLYWYRRVMGKEIKFLLHFVKESKQDESGMPNNRFLAERTGGTYSTLKVQPAELEDSGVYFCASSQDWFAGPNEKLFFGSGTQLSVL.

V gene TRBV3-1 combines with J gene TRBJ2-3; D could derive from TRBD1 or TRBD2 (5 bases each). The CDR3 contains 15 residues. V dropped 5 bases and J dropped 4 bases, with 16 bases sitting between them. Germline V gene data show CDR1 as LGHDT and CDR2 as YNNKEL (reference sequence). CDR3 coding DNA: TGTGCCAGCAGCAGTGAGGGGTTCGACGCAGATACGCAGTATTTT. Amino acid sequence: CASSSEGFDADTQYF.

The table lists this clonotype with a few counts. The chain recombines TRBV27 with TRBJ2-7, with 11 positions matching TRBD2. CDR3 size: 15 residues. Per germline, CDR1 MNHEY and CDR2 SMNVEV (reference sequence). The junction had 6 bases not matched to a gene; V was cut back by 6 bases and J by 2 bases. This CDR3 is CASSPATSGTYEQYF. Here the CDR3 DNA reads TGTGCCAGCAGCCCCGCGACTAGCGGGACCTACGAGCAGTACTTC.

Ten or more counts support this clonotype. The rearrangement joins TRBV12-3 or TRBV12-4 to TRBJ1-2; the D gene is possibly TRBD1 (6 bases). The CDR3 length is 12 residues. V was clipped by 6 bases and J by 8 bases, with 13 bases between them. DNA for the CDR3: TGTGCCAGCAGCCCCAGGACAGTCGGCTACACCTTC. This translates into CASSPRTVGYTF.

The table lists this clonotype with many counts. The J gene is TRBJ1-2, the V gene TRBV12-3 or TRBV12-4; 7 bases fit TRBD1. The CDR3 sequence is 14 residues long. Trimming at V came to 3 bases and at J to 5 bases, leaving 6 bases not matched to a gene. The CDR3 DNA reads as TGTGCCAGCAGTTTCGAGGGGGCTAGTTATGGCTACACCTTC. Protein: CASSFEGASYGYTF.

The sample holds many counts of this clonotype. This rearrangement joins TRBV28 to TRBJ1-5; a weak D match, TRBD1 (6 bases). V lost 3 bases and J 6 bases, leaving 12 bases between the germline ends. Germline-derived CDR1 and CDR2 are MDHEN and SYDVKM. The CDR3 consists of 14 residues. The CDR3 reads CASSLVQGGQPQHF. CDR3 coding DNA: TGTGCCAGCAGTTTGGTACAGGGAGGTCAGCCCCAGCATTTT.

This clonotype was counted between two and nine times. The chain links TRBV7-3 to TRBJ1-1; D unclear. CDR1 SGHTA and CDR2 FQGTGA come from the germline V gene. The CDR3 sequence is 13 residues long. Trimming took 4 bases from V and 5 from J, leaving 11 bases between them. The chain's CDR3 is CASSSKRETEAFF. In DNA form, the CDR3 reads TGTGCCAGCAGCTCTAAACGAGAGACTGAAGCTTTCTTT.

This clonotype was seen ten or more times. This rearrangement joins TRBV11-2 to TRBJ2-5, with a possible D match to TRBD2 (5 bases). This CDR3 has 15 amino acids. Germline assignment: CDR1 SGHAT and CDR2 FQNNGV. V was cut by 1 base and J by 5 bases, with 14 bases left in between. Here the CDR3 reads CASSLAPRPGETQYF. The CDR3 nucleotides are TGTGCCAGCAGCTTAGCCCCACGGCCGGGGGAGACCCAGTACTTC.

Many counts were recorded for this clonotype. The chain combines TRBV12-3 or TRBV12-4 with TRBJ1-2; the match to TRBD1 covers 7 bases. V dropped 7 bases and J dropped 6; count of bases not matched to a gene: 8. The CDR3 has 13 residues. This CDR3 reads CASTATGNHGYTF. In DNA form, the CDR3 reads TGTGCCAGCACTGCGACAGGGAACCATGGCTACACCTTC.

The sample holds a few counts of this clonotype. CDR3: CASSLGGSGLNEQFF. The CDR3 DNA is TGTGCCAGCAGCTTAGGGGGGAGTGGATTGAATGAGCAGTTCTTC. This chain links TRBV7-8 with TRBJ2-1, with D possibly called TRBD1 or TRBD2 (5 bases each). From germline, CDR1 is SGHVS and CDR2 FQNEAQ. The CDR3 covers 15 residues. V was pared by 1 base and J by 7 bases, with 14 bases between.